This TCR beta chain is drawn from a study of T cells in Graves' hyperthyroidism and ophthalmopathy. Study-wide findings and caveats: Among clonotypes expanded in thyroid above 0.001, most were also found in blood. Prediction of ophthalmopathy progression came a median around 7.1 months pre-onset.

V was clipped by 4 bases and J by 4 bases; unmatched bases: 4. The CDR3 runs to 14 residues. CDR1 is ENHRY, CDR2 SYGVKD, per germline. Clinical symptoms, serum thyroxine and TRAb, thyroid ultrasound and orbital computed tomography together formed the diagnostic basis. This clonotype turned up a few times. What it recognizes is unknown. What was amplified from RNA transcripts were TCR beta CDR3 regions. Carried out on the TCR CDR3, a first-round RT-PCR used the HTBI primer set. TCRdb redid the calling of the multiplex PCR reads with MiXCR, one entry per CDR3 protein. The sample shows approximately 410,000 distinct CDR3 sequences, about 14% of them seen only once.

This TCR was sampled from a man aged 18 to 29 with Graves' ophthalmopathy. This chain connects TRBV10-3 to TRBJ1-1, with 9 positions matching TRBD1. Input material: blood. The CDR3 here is CAISGTGETTEAFF. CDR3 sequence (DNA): TGTGCCATCAGTGGGACAGGGGAGACCACTGAAGCTTTCTTT.